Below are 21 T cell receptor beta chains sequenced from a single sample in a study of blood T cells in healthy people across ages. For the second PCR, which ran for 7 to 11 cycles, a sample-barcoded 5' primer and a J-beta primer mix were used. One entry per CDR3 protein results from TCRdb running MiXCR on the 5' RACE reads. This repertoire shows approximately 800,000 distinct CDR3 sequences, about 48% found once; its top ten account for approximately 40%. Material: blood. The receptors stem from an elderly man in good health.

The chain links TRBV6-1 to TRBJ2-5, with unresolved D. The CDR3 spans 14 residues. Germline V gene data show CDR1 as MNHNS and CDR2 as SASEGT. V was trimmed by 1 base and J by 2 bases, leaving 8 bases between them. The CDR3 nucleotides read TGTGCCAGCAGTGAAGGGGCTAAACAAGAGACCCAGTACTTC. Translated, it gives CASSEGAKQETQYF.

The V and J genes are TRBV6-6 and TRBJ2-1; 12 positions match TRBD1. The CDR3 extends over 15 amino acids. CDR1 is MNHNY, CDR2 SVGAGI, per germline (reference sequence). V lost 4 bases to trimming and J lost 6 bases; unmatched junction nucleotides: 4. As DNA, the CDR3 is TGTGCCAGCAGTTCACCGGGACAGGGGGCCAATGAGCAGTTCTTC. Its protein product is CASSSPGQGANEQFF.

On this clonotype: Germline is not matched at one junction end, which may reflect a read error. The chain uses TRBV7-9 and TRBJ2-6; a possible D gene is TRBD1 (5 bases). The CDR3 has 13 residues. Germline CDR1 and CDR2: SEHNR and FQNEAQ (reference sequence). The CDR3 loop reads CAATASGANVLTF. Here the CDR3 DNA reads TGTGCCGCTACGGCCTCTGGGGCCAACGTCCTGACTTTT.

In DNA form, the CDR3 reads TGTGCCACGGGGGACAGAGCTATTGAGGGCTACACCTTC. This translates into CATGDRAIEGYTF. The chain couples TRBV10-3 to TRBJ1-2, with 7 bases lining up with TRBD1. This CDR3 has 13 amino acids. Trimming removed 10 bases from V and 8 bases from J; junction bases left unmatched: 13. CDR1 is ENHRY, CDR2 SYGVKD, per germline.

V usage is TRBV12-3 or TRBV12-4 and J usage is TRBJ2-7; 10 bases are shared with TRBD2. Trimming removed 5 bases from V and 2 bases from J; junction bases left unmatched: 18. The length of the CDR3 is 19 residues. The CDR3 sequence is CASSLPRAILAGVAYEQYF. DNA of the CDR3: TGTGCCAGCAGTCTCCCCCGAGCGATCCTAGCGGGAGTGGCCTACGAGCAGTACTTC.

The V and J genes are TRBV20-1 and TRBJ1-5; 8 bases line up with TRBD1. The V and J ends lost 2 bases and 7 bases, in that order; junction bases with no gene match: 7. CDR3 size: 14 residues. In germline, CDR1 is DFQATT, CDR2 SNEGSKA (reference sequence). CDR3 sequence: CSARQAGGGQPQHF. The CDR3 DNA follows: TGCAGTGCTAGACAAGCAGGGGGCGGACAGCCCCAGCATTTT.

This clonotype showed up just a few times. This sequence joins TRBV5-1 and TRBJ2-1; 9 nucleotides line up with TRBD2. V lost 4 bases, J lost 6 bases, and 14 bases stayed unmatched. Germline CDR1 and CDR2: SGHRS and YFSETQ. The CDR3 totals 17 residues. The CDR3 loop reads CASSGGLASLSLNEQFF. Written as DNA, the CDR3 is TGCGCCAGCAGCGGTGGACTAGCGTCTTTATCTCTCAATGAGCAGTTCTTC.

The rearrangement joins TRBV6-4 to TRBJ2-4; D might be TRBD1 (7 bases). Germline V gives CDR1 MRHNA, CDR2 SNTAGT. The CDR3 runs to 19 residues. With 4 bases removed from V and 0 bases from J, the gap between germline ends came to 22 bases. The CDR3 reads CASSGPMGGQKLAKNIQYF. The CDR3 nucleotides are TGTGCCAGCAGTGGCCCCATGGGGGGACAGAAATTAGCCAAAAACATTCAGTACTTC.

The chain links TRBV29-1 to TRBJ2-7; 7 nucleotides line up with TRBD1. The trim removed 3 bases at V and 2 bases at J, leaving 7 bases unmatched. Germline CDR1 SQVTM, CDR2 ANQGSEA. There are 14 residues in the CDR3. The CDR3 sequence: CSVEIGTEAYEQYF. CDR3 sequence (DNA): TGCAGCGTTGAGATTGGGACAGAGGCCTACGAGCAGTACTTC.

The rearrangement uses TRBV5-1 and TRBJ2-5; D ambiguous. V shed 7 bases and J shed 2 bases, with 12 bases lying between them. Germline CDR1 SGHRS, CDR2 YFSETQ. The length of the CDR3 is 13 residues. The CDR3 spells CASALGLQETQYF. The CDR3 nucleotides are TGCGCCAGCGCTCTCGGGCTGCAAGAGACCCAGTACTTC.

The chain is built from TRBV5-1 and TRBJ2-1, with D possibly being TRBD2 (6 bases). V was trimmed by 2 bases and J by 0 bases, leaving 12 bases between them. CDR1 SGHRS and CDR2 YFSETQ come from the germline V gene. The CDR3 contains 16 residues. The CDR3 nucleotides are TGCGCCAGCAGCTTTGGCGGCGGGGACTCCTACAATGAGCAGTTCTTC. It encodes CASSFGGGDSYNEQFF.

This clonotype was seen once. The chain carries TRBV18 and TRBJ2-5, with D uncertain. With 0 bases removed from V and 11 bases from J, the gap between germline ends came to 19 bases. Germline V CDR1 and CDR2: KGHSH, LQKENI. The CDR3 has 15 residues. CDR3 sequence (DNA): TGTGCCAGCTCACCACCCCGCCAAAGTTCCTATGAGCAGTACTTC. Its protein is CASSPPRQSSYEQYF.

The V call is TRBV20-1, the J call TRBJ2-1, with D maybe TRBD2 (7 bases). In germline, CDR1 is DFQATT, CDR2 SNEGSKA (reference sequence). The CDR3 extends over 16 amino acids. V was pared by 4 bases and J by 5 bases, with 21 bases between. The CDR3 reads CSAKGLEGGGNNEQFF. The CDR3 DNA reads TGCAGTGCTAAGGGGCTGGAAGGCGGGGGCAACAATGAGCAGTTCTTC.

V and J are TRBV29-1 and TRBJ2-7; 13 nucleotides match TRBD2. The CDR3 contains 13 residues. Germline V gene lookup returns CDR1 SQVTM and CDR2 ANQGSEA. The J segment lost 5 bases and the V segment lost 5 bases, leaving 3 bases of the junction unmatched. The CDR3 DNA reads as TGCAGCGTTAATGGACTAGCGGGAGACGAGCAGTACTTC. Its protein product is CSVNGLAGDEQYF.

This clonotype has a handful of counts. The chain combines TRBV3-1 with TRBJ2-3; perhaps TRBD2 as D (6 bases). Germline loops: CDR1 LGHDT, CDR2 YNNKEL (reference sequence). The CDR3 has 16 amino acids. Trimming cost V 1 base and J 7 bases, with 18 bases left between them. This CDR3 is CASSQARSGGQNTQYF. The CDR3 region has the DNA TGTGCCAGCAGCCAAGCTCGTAGCGGAGGGCAGAATACGCAGTATTTT.

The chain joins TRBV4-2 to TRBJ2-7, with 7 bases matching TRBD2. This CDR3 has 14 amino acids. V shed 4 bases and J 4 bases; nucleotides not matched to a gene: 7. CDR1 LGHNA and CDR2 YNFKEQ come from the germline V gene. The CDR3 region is CASSPGTTGYEQYF. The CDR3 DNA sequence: TGTGCCAGCAGCCCAGGGACTACCGGTTACGAGCAGTACTTC.

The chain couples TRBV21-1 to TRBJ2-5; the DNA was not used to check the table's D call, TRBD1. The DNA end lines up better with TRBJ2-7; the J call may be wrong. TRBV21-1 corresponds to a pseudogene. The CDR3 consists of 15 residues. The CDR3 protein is CASSHRDRISYEQYF. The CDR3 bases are TGTGCCAGCTCCCACCGGGACCGGATATCCTACGAGCAGTACTTC.

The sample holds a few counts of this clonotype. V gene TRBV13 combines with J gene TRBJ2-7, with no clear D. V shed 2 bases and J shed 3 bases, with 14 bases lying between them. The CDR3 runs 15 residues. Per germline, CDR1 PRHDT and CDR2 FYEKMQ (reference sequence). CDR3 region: CASSLSRRTDYEQYF. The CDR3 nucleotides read TGTGCCAGCAGCTTAAGTCGCAGGACCGACTACGAGCAGTACTTC.

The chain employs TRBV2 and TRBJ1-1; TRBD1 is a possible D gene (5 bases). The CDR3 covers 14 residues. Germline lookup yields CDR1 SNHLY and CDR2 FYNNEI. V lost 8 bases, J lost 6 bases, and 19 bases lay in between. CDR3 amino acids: CASGGTRGRAEAFF. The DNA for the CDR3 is TGTGCCAGCGGGGGGACGAGGGGAAGGGCTGAAGCTTTCTTT.

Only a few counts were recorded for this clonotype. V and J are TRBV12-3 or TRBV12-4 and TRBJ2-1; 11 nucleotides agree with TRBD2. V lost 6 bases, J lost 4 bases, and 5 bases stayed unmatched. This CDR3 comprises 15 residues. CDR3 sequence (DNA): TGTGCCAGCAGCATTAGCGGGAGGGGTTACAATGAGCAGTTCTTC. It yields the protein CASSISGRGYNEQFF.

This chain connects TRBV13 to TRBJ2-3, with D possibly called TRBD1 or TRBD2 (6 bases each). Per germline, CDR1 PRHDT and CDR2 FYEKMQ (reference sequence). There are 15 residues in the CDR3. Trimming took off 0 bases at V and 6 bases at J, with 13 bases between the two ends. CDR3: CASSLGPRGGDTQYF. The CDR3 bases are TGTGCCAGCAGCTTAGGCCCCCGAGGGGGGGATACGCAGTATTTT.